Each of the 14 T cell receptor beta chains below was sequenced from the same sample in a study of prognosis after radiotherapy for stage I lung cancer. Two-round multiplex PCR amplified TCR beta CDR3 from genomic DNA. It was primers specific to each TRBV and TRBJ gene that first-round PCR used. TCRdb reprocessed the multiplex PCR reads via MiXCR and lists one record per CDR3 protein. The repertoire has about 22,000 distinct CDR3 sequences, approximately 40% of them found once; the top ten carry around 60%. This specimen was PBMCs, taken before or after stereotactic body radiation therapy (not recorded which). All receptors derive from a donor older than 45 with non-small cell lung cancer.

The chain recombines TRBV28 with TRBJ2-1; TRBD2 matches at 7 bases. Germline V lookup: CDR1 MDHEN, CDR2 SYDVKM. The CDR3 covers 15 residues. With 6 bases clipped from V and 14 bases from J, the junction kept 19 bases outside the gene matches. For the CDR3, the DNA is TGTGCCAGCAGAATCACTAGAGGGAGGGGTTTCGAGAAGTTCTTC. This sequence encodes CASRITRGRGFEKFF.

This chain links TRBV6-2 or TRBV6-3 with TRBJ2-6; 13 bases are shared with TRBD2. Germline loops: CDR1 MNHEY, CDR2 SVGEGT. This CDR3 spans 17 amino acids. The V gene end was trimmed by 5 bases and the J gene end by 2 bases; junction bases not matched to a gene: 3. CDR3 sequence: CASSGTSGTAGANVLTF. The CDR3, as DNA: TGTGCCAGCAGTGGGACTAGCGGGACGGCTGGGGCCAACGTCCTGACTTTC.

Sample share makes this clonotype medium-sized. The chain has TRBV9 and TRBJ1-2; 10 nucleotides line up with TRBD1. V was pared by 2 bases and J by 2 bases, with 9 bases of the junction left unmatched. In germline, CDR1 is SGDLS, CDR2 YYNGEE. This CDR3 comprises 17 residues. The CDR3 DNA is TGTGCCAGCAGCGTCGCCGGGACAGGGGTCTTAAACTATGGCTACACCTTC. This translates into CASSVAGTGVLNYGYTF.

The rearrangement uses TRBV5-1 and TRBJ1-2; 7 nucleotides align to TRBD1. CDR1 SGHRS and CDR2 YFSETQ come from the germline V gene. With 0 bases clipped from V and 2 bases from J, the junction kept 7 bases outside the gene matches. This CDR3 has 16 amino acids. The CDR3 is CASSLGTCRGNYGYTF. In DNA, the CDR3 is TGCGCCAGCAGCTTGGGCACCTGCAGGGGGAACTATGGCTACACCTTC.

This clonotype was counted ten times or more. The V gene is TRBV6-5, the J gene TRBJ1-3, with D unclear. V was shortened by 0 bases and J by 0 bases, with 12 bases between the two germline ends. The CDR3 runs to 17 residues. Germline assignment: CDR1 MNHEY and CDR2 SVGAGI. CDR3 amino acids: CASSYSMAAISGNTIYF. CDR3 in DNA: TGTGCCAGCAGTTACTCGATGGCAGCAATCTCTGGAAACACCATATATTTT.

The J gene is TRBJ2-7, the V gene TRBV2; D is uncertain. The CDR3 totals 15 residues. Trimming took off 5 bases at V and 1 base at J, with 15 bases between the two ends. Germline V gene data show CDR1 as SNHLY and CDR2 as FYNNEI. This chain's CDR3 is CASSRNRGLSYEQYF. CDR3 in DNA: TGTGCCAGCAGTCGGAATAGAGGCTTATCCTACGAGCAGTACTTC. The variable domain in full, completed from reference TRBV2 and TRBJ2-7, reads EPEVTQTPSHQVTQMGQEVILRCVPISNHLYFYWYRQILGQKVEFLVSFYNNEISEKSEIFDDQFSVERPDGSNFTLKIRSTKLEDSAMYFCASSRNRGLSYEQYFGPGTRLTVT.

The chain joins TRBV4-1 to TRBJ2-2; TRBD1 or TRBD2 may be the D gene (5 bases each). Germline V gene sequence: CDR1 MGHRA, CDR2 YSYEKL. V shed 0 bases and J shed 7 bases, with 12 bases lying between them. This CDR3 region has 15 residues. CDR3 DNA sequence: TGCGCCAGCAGCCAAGATGAGGGGCAGGTCGGGGAGCTGTTTTTT. The encoded protein is CASSQDEGQVGELFF.

This clonotype showed up many times. This sequence joins TRBV5-1 and TRBJ2-7; D is unresolved. Looked up from germline, CDR1 is SGHRS and CDR2 is YFSETQ. Trimming took 0 bases from V and 3 from J, leaving 7 bases between them. The CDR3 loop spans 13 amino acids. The CDR3 loop is CASSLVGSYEQYF. The CDR3 coding sequence is TGCGCCAGCAGCTTGGTCGGCAGCTACGAGCAGTACTTC.

Worth noting for this clonotype: At one end the junction does not follow the germline gene, possibly because of a read error. This rearrangement joins TRBV6-1 to TRBJ2-7; 7 nucleotides agree with TRBD1. CDR1 MNHNS and CDR2 SASEGT come from the germline V gene. The CDR3 extends over 13 amino acids. CDR3 nucleotide sequence: TGTGCCAGCAGGACAGGGTATTTCTACGAGAAGTACTTC. It translates to CASRTGYFYEKYF.

The chain is built from TRBV7-6 and TRBJ2-3; TRBD2 matches 10 bases. The CDR3 totals 18 residues. J lost 3 bases, V lost 1 base, and 10 bases had no gene match. The V gene's germline CDR1 is SGHVS and CDR2 FNYEAQ. The CDR3 nucleotides are TGTGCCAGCAGCTTAGGGGCGGAGGCTAGCGGGGGAACAGATACGCAGTATTTT. Residues: CASSLGAEASGGTDTQYF.

The chain is built from TRBV3-1 and TRBJ2-7, with TRBD2 as a possible D gene (5 bases). The ends were cut back, 6 bases at V and 3 bases at J, with 15 bases in the middle. This CDR3 is 14 amino acids long. Germline values: CDR1 LGHDT, CDR2 YNNKEL (reference sequence). The CDR3 bases are TGTGCCAGCAGTTACCGAGGGAGAGACTACGAGCAGTACTTC. This gives the protein CASSYRGRDYEQYF.

This clonotype has at least ten counts. This chain links TRBV5-1 with TRBJ1-1; no clear D. The CDR3 has 13 amino acids. Trimming pared 0 bases from V and 1 base from J, leaving 4 bases between. Germline V gene sequence: CDR1 SGHRS, CDR2 YFSETQ. As DNA, the CDR3 is TGCGCCAGCAGCTTGGATCCGAACACTGAAGCTTTCTTT. Amino acid sequence: CASSLDPNTEAFF.

The V call is TRBV19, the J call TRBJ1-6; 7 nucleotides line up with TRBD1. Germline lookup yields CDR1 LNHDA and CDR2 SQIVND (reference sequence). This CDR3 has 16 residues. V was clipped by 3 bases and J by 6 bases; unmatched bases: 8. The CDR3 loop is CASSISGTDINSPLHF. The DNA of the CDR3 is TGTGCCAGTAGTATTTCTGGGACAGATATTAATTCACCCCTCCACTTT. The entire variable domain, with the rest obtained from reference TRBV19 and TRBJ1-6, is as follows: DGGITQSPKYLFRKEGQNVTLSCEQNLNHDAMYWYRQDPGQGLRLIYYSQIVNDFQKGDIAEGYSVSREKKESFPLTVTSAQKNPTAFYLCASSISGTDINSPLHFGNGTRLTVT.

This clonotype showed up many times. The CDR3 DNA follows: TGTGCCAGCAGCCGCGGGACTAGCGGCTACAATGAGCAGTTCTTC. Translating it yields CASSRGTSGYNEQFF. The chain links TRBV5-8 to TRBJ2-1; 11 bases are a match to TRBD2. The CDR3 covers 15 residues. Trimming removed 4 bases from V and 3 bases from J; junction bases left unmatched: 3. The germline V gene encodes CDR1 SGHTS and CDR2 YDEGEE.